These T cell receptor beta chains were read from a single sample in a study of vaccination and CD4 T cells after COVID-19. TCRdb recomputed calls from the PCR reads with MiXCR, one row per CDR3 protein. This sample carries approximately 14,000 distinct CDR3 sequences, 21% of them seen once, and the ten largest clones take roughly an eighth. Their antigens remain unidentified. Sample: CD4+ T cells from blood, cultured in vitro, taken before SARS-CoV-2 vaccination. These receptors all stem from a human donor who received a COVID-19 vaccine. Both conserved end residues are part of each CDR3. D genes are given only for firm matches. The size of a clone is reported for some rows only, either as once, few or many, or as a class for expanded clones.

>TRBD1|NA|TRBJ2-5|TRBV5-6
CASSFLDRGQETQYF
TGTGCCAGCAGCTTCCTCGACAGGGGGCAAGAGACCCAGTACTTC
>NA|few|TRBJ1-1|TRBV6-1
CASEGNRGHNTEAFF
TGTGCCAGTGAGGGAAATCGGGGACATAACACTGAAGCTTTCTTT
>NA|NA|TRBJ2-7|TRBV7-8
CASSPTFTPTGTLSYEQYF
TGTGCCAGCAGTCCTACCTTCACCCCAACAGGGACCCTCTCCTACGAGCAGTACTTC
>NA|NA|TRBJ1-3|TRBV5-1
CASSGDGSGNTIYF
TGCGCCAGCAGCGGGGACGGCTCTGGAAACACCATATATTTT
>NA|NA|TRBJ1-6|TRBV12-5
CASGFSVDRNSPLHF
TGTGCTAGTGGGTTCTCCGTGGACAGAAATTCACCCCTCCACTTT
>TRBD2|NA|TRBJ2-5|TRBV9
CASSVSGTNGETQYF
TGTGCCAGCAGCGTATCCGGGACTAACGGAGAGACCCAGTACTTC
>NA|NA|TRBJ1-2|TRBV30
CAWSFPGRGCTF
TGTGCCTGGAGCTTCCCGGGGCGAGGCTGCACCTTC
>NA|few|TRBJ2-1|TRBV18
CASSPRGRFQLSSYNEQFF
TGTGCCAGCTCCCCTCGGGGGCGATTCCAGTTGAGCTCCTACAATGAGCAGTTCTTC
>NA|NA|TRBJ2-5|TRBV7-2
CASSINRGGGETQYF
TGTGCCAGCAGCATTAATCGCGGGGGCGGAGAGACCCAGTACTTC
>TRBD2|NA|TRBJ2-5|TRBV7-9
CAWGLAGEETQYF
TGTGCCTGGGGACTAGCGGGGGAAGAGACCCAGTACTTC
>TRBD2|NA|TRBJ2-7|TRBV30
CAWSPGLAYEQYF
TGTGCCTGGAGCCCGGGACTAGCGTACGAGCAGTACTTC
>NA|NA|TRBJ1-5|TRBV19
CASIPMAQGESNQPQHF
TGTGCCAGTATCCCTATGGCACAGGGCGAGAGCAATCAGCCCCAGCATTTT
>TRBD1|NA|TRBJ1-1|TRBV7-2
CASRPNRDREAFF
TGTGCCAGCAGACCTAACCGGGACAGGGAAGCTTTCTTT
>NA|few|TRBJ1-2|TRBV5-4
CASSWDGAAGYTF
TGTGCCAGCAGCTGGGACGGGGCCGCAGGCTACACCTTC
>NA|NA|TRBJ2-2|TRBV29-1
CSVELGHLITGELFF
TGCAGCGTTGAATTAGGACACCTGATCACCGGGGAGCTGTTTTTT
>TRBD2|NA|TRBJ2-1|TRBV10-3
CAIRRSGGAVEQFF
TGTGCCATCAGGCGTAGCGGGGGGGCGGTTGAGCAGTTCTTC
>NA|few|TRBJ1-4|TRBV6-5
CASSYRGGEKLFF
TGTGCCAGCAGTTACCGAGGAGGTGAAAAACTGTTTTTT
>NA|NA|TRBJ2-7|TRBV5-5
CASSPSLYEQYF
TGTGCCAGCAGCCCGTCACTCTACGAGCAGTACTTC
>NA|once|TRBJ2-5|TRBV6-1
CASEPGPPFSQETQYF
TGTGCCAGCGAGCCGGGCCCACCTTTTAGCCAAGAGACCCAGTACTTC
>TRBD1|NA|TRBJ1-1|TRBV10-2
CASRQGGVGTEAFF
TGCGCCAGCAGACAGGGGGGGGTAGGCACTGAAGCTTTCTTT
>TRBD1|NA|TRBJ1-6|TRBV6-5
CASSYLSGGINSPLHF
TGTGCCAGCAGTTACCTCTCAGGGGGCATAAACTCACCCCTCCACTTT
>NA|NA|TRBJ2-3|TRBV6-1
CASQIHDFTDTQYF
TGTGCCAGCCAAATTCACGACTTCACAGATACGCAGTATTTT
>NA|medium-sized|TRBJ1-2|TRBV7-2
CASSLGGGALHVGYTF
TGTGCCAGCAGCTTAGGTGGGGGGGCCCTACACGTTGGCTACACCTTC
>TRBD1|few|TRBJ2-7|TRBV25-1
CASRYYRDSSYEQYF
TGTGCCAGCAGATACTATAGGGACAGCTCCTACGAGCAGTACTTC
>NA|NA|TRBJ2-7|TRBV30
CAWRWGMRHEQYF
TGTGCCTGGAGGTGGGGAATGAGGCACGAGCAGTACTTC
>NA|NA|TRBJ1-1|TRBV10-1
CASSEGVRATEAFF
TGCGCCAGCAGTGAAGGGGTCCGTGCCACTGAAGCTTTCTTT
>NA|few|TRBJ1-1|TRBV19
CASSISWTDTEAFF
TGTGCCAGTAGTATTTCTTGGACAGACACTGAAGCTTTCTTT
>NA|NA|TRBJ1-1|TRBV19
CASIGGWTLSEAFF
TGTGCCAGTATTGGGGGTTGGACACTCTCTGAAGCTTTCTTT
>TRBD1|NA|TRBJ1-1|TRBV2
CASLQGTEAFF
TGTGCCAGCCTACAGGGGACTGAAGCTTTCTTT
>TRBD2|NA|TRBJ2-3|TRBV11-3
CASSPGTSGGTDTQYF
TGTGCCAGCAGCCCCGGGACTAGCGGAGGCACAGATACGCAGTATTTT
>NA|NA|TRBJ1-5|TRBV19
CASSIGGGWQPQHF
TGTGCCAGTAGTATAGGGGGAGGATGGCAGCCCCAGCATTTT
>TRBD2|few|TRBJ2-2|TRBV7-2
CASSRTSGGLGELFF
TGTGCCAGCAGCCGGACTAGCGGGGGCCTCGGGGAGCTGTTTTTT
>NA|few|TRBJ1-5|TRBV30
CAWSVRRDNQPQHF
TGTGCCTGGAGCGTCCGCAGGGACAATCAGCCCCAGCATTTT
>NA|NA|TRBJ2-6|TRBV12-3/TRBV12-4
CASSPRTATGANVLTF
TGTGCCAGCAGTCCCCGGACTGCAACTGGGGCCAACGTCCTGACTTTC
>NA|few|TRBJ1-5|TRBV6-1
CASSEGEGPASYSNQPQHF
TGTGCCAGCAGTGAAGGTGAAGGGCCAGCATCTTATAGCAATCAGCCCCAGCATTTT
>TRBD1|few|TRBJ2-1|TRBV7-2
CASSLGWTSDRPKYYNEQFF
TGTGCCAGCAGCTTAGGGTGGACCTCGGACAGGCCGAAATACTACAATGAGCAGTTCTTC
>NA|NA|TRBJ1-2|TRBV20-1
CSARDEGSYGYTF
TGCAGTGCTAGAGATGAGGGGAGCTATGGCTACACCTTC
>NA|NA|TRBJ1-3|TRBV4-1
CASSPRRDISGNTIYF
TGCGCCAGCAGCCCAAGACGGGACATCTCTGGAAACACCATATATTTT
>TRBD1|NA|TRBJ1-4|TRBV15
CATSSKQGAAGKLFF
TGTGCCACCAGCAGCAAACAGGGGGCGGCGGGAAAACTGTTTTTT